Each of the 14 T cell receptor beta chains below was sequenced from the same sample in a study of T cell repertoires in cytomegalovirus infection (dated by TCRdb to between 2018 and 2021). Sequenced on an Illumina HiSeq 1500. In TCRdb, the public reads were trimmed at Q25 with fastp and aligned with MiXCR, with productive beta chains retained. Rows merge per CDR3 protein into single entries with the most common DNA and genes. Recorded for this sample are around 300,000 distinct CDR3 sequences; roughly a fifth of them occurred a single time. Approximately 19% of the sample is held by the ten biggest clonotypes. For these TCRs, the target antigens are not known. This specimen's treatment or condition label, per the study, means: in vitro stimulation with specific CMV peptide epitopes to enrich CMV-specific T cells. Sequenced here: cultured PBMCs, sampled from culture after CMV antigen stimulation. The origin of the receptors is a human donor in good health (CMV status not recorded). Some clones in this sample may be carry-over from other donors' samples.

This clonotype showed up just a few times. The V call is TRBV6-5, the J call TRBJ2-7, with TRBD2 matching over 10 bases. This CDR3 region has 15 residues. CDR1 MNHEY and CDR2 SVGAGI come from the germline V gene. V gave up 5 bases and J gave up 3 bases; unmatched junction bases: 7. The DNA for the CDR3 is TGTGCCAGCAGTCCCGGGACTAGCGTCTACTACGAGCAGTACTTC. It translates to CASSPGTSVYYEQYF.

This clonotype was seen a single time. The chain uses TRBV15 and TRBJ2-5; 8 positions agree with TRBD2. V gave up 2 bases and J gave up 3 bases; unmatched junction bases: 14. This CDR3 has 18 amino acids. Germline assignment: CDR1 LNHNV and CDR2 YYDKDF (reference sequence). The CDR3 spells CATSRSLARGVKKETQYF. The DNA of the CDR3 is TGTGCCACCAGCAGATCACTAGCGCGGGGGGTGAAAAAAGAGACCCAGTACTTC.

In this sample, this clonotype turned up once. The chain uses TRBV20-1 and TRBJ2-3; D gene uncertain. This CDR3 has 13 residues. V dropped 6 bases and J dropped 2 bases, with 12 bases sitting between them. Germline CDR1 is DFQATT and CDR2 is SNEGSKA (reference sequence). The CDR3 is CSAEGAFTDTQYF. CDR3 nucleotides: TGCAGTGCCGAAGGTGCCTTCACAGATACGCAGTATTTT.

This clonotype is medium-sized (0.01 to 0.1%) within its sample. DNA of the CDR3: TGTGCCAGCAGCTTAGACTGGCAGATTTACAATGAGCAGTTCTTC. Residues: CASSLDWQIYNEQFF. The J gene is TRBJ2-1, the V gene TRBV7-2; the D is unclear. The CDR3 sequence is 15 residues long. Trimming left V 1 base short and J 4 bases short, with 11 bases between. The V gene's germline CDR1 is SGHTA and CDR2 FQGNSA.

Concerning this clonotype itself: A much larger clone differs by one base, so this may be a read error. J is TRBJ2-7 and V is TRBV7-2; 7 bases align to TRBD2. CDR1 SGHTA and CDR2 FQGNSA come from the germline V gene. The CDR3 extends over 14 amino acids. V was pared by 10 bases and J by 4 bases, with 13 bases of the junction left unmatched. For the CDR3, the DNA is TGTGCCAACAGGTCCAGGGAGGGCGGGTACGAGCAGTACTTC. It encodes CANRSREGGYEQYF.

This rearrangement joins TRBV14 to TRBJ2-1; 9 bases match TRBD2. This CDR3 is 16 amino acids long. Germline lookup yields CDR1 SGHDN and CDR2 FVKESK. Unmatched junction bases numbered 10, after V lost 0 bases and J lost 10 bases. CDR3 nucleotide sequence: TGTGCCAGCAGCCAAGATTGGGTAGCGGGAGAAATGGAGCAGTTCTTC. Translation: CASSQDWVAGEMEQFF.

This clonotype was seen more than once but under ten times. This chain links TRBV7-2 with TRBJ2-7; 14 bases align to TRBD2. Germline lookup yields CDR1 SGHTA and CDR2 FQGNSA. The CDR3 runs 15 residues. Losses at the gene ends were 2 bases for V and 8 bases for J; bases not matched to a gene: 5. Here the CDR3 reads CASSLTGTSGSKQYV. DNA of the CDR3: TGTGCCAGCAGCTTAACCGGGACTAGCGGGAGTAAGCAGTACGTC.

V and J are TRBV15 and TRBJ2-7; 7 bases are shared with TRBD1. The CDR3 sequence is 13 residues long. Germline CDR1 and CDR2: LNHNV and YYDKDF (reference sequence). After removal of 5 bases from V and 5 bases from J, the junction contained 6 bases not matched to a gene. Written as DNA, the CDR3 is TGTGCCACCAGCTTGGACAGGAGCGACGAGCAGTACTTC. This codes for CATSLDRSDEQYF.

This clonotype was counted only a few times. The chain uses TRBV4-3 and TRBJ2-1, with TRBD1 identical over 7 bases. Trimming at V came to 0 bases and at J to 5 bases, leaving 10 bases not matched to a gene. CDR3 size: 17 residues. CDR1 is LGHNA and CDR2 is YSLEER in the germline V gene. The DNA for the CDR3 is TGCGCCAGCAGCCAAGATTTAAAGGGGACAGTGAACAATGAGCAGTTCTTC. It translates to CASSQDLKGTVNNEQFF.

Only a few counts were recorded for this clonotype. The J gene is TRBJ2-3, the V gene TRBV4-1, with D uncertain. V lost 4 bases, J lost 5 bases, and 10 bases lay in between. From germline, CDR1 is MGHRA and CDR2 YSYEKL. This CDR3 is 13 amino acids long. CDR3 in amino acids: CASSLLTGDTQYF. The CDR3 DNA is TGCGCCAGCAGCCTCCTGACCGGAGATACGCAGTATTTT.

V usage is TRBV19 and J usage is TRBJ2-7; 12 bases line up with TRBD2. The J segment lost 7 bases and the V segment lost 0 bases, leaving 7 bases of the junction unmatched. The germline V gene has CDR1 LNHDA and CDR2 SQIVND (reference sequence). This CDR3 region has 16 residues. The CDR3 sequence: CASSIEGLAGPGEQYF. CDR3 DNA: TGTGCCAGTAGTATAGAAGGACTAGCGGGGCCGGGAGAGCAGTACTTC.

The chain joins TRBV29-1 to TRBJ1-2; D unresolved. V was clipped by 0 bases and J by 8 bases, with 10 bases between them. Germline assignment: CDR1 SQVTM and CDR2 ANQGSEA. This CDR3 is built from 12 residues. The CDR3 bases are TGCAGCGTTGAAGATGGGCAAGAAGGCTACACCTTC. Residues: CSVEDGQEGYTF.

This sequence joins TRBV3-1 and TRBJ1-4, with D unresolved. The V and J ends lost 1 base and 7 bases respectively, with 7 bases between them. Germline V gene lookup returns CDR1 LGHDT and CDR2 YNNKEL (reference sequence). The CDR3 spans 13 residues. CDR3 loop: CASSQATREKLFF. CDR3 nucleotides: TGTGCCAGCAGCCAAGCTACCCGTGAAAAACTGTTTTTT.

The V call is TRBV20-1, the J call TRBJ1-6; perhaps TRBD1 as D (5 bases). The CDR3 loop spans 15 amino acids. Trimming took 7 bases from V and 0 from J, leaving 13 bases between them. Looked up from germline, CDR1 is DFQATT and CDR2 is SNEGSKA (reference sequence). In DNA, the CDR3 is TGCAGTGGGACAAGGGGTAGCTCCTATAATTCACCCCTCCACTTT. Translated, it gives CSGTRGSSYNSPLHF.